This T cell receptor (beta chain) was found in a study of beta chain features in type 1 diabetes. Study-level information: Patients and healthy donors were similar in age, gender and cell yields. Study results and limitations: All four CD4+ subsets from Type 1 diabetes patients carried moderately but significantly shorter TCRB CDR3s. A pattern of fewer insertions and more deletions at VDJ junctions was seen in type 1 diabetes patients.

After removal of 4 bases from V and 4 bases from J, the junction contained 6 bases not matched to a gene. CDR3 length: 15 residues. Per germline, CDR1 SGHDN and CDR2 FVKESK. As every portion of the isolated RNA was reverse transcribed, the sequencing read expressed TCRB transcripts. Clones were read by immunoSEQ multiplex PCR, and TCRdb kept only the in-frame ones, dropping some. The sample lists under 850,000 clones, over 10% occurring once. Naive, central memory, regulatory and stem cell-like memory cells within the CD4+ compartment were sorted using CD45RO/CCR7/CD25/CD127/CD95/CD27. Concerning this clone: Antigen: not known.

Material for sequencing was naive CD4+ T cells from blood. This TCR was recovered from a man younger than 35 with type 1 diabetes. The rearrangement uses TRBV14 and TRBJ2-5; 10 positions agree with TRBD2. The DNA for the CDR3 is TGTGCCAGCAGCCCGCGGACTAGCGGTGGAGAGACCCAGTACTTC. The encoded protein is CASSPRTSGGETQYF.